This TCR beta chain was profiled in a study of cytotoxic CD8 clonotypes in ibrutinib-treated CLL. Notes on the study in general: Clonality increased at ibrutinib response and stayed stable in sustained remission. At progression, however, it fell back toward baseline. Baseline clonality, higher than in age-matched healthy donors, tracked circulating CD8+ T-cell counts. Contraction or stability on treatment was seen for public clonotypes, which were uncommon.

This clone has only one observation. What it binds is unknown. The planned depth of sequencing spanned 1 in 200,000 to 1 in 1 million T cells. The method was immunoSEQ multiplex PCR; TCRdb's version includes in-frame clones alone and lacks a portion of them. The sample lists roughly 200,000 clones; about two thirds were seen once. The CDR3 totals 15 residues. Germline V gene lookup returns CDR1 LGHNA and CDR2 YSLEER. The ends were cut back, 0 bases at V and 3 bases at J, with 12 bases in the middle. The clonotype originates from a human donor with chronic lymphocytic leukemia. The sample was PBMCs, taken after 24 months of ibrutinib treatment. V gene TRBV4-3 combines with J gene TRBJ2-7; D perhaps matches TRBD1 (6 bases). CDR3 region: CASSQEVGGVYEQYF. In DNA, the CDR3 is TGCGCCAGCAGCCAAGAAGTAGGGGGTGTCTACGAGCAGTACTTC.